This entry lists 8 T cell receptor beta chains sequenced from one sample in a study of blood T cell repertoires in COVID-19. The repertoire was sequenced with immunoSEQ multiplex PCR; TCRdb's copy has only in-frame clones and lacks some. This table holds approximately 190,000 clones, 60% to 85% found once. The sample was peripheral blood. These receptors all come from a man in his sixties with active or convalescent COVID-19.

The chain combines TRBV6-1 with TRBJ1-1; 11 nucleotides line up with TRBD1. V shed 4 bases and J 2 bases; nucleotides not matched to a gene: 9. The length of the CDR3 is 17 residues. Germline CDR1 reads MNHNS; CDR2 reads SASEGT. CDR3 in amino acids: CASSALGQGASNTEAFF. The CDR3 region has the DNA TGTGCCAGCAGTGCCTTAGGACAGGGGGCGAGCAACACTGAAGCTTTCTTT.

The V gene is TRBV7-8, the J gene TRBJ2-2; unclear D gene. Trimming pared 1 base from V and 5 bases from J, leaving 8 bases between. In germline, CDR1 is SGHVS, CDR2 FQNEAQ. The CDR3 has 14 residues. The CDR3 region is CASSLDWRTGELFF. CDR3 DNA: TGTGCCAGCAGCTTAGATTGGCGGACCGGGGAGCTGTTTTTT. The complete variable domain, with remaining parts taken from reference TRBV7-8 and TRBJ2-2, reads GAGVSQSPRYKVAKRGQDVALRCDPISGHVSLFWYQQALGQGPEFLTYFQNEAQLDKSGLPSDRFFAERPEGSVSTLKIQRTQQEDSAVYLCASSLDWRTGELFFGEGSRLTVL.

V is TRBV4-1 and J is TRBJ2-7, with a possible D match to TRBD2 (6 bases). The V end lost 8 bases, the J end lost 3 bases, and 26 bases lay between the germline ends. The CDR3 consists of 17 residues. CDR1 MGHRA and CDR2 YSYEKL come from the germline V gene. The CDR3 spells CASPQGRSSVGGYEQYF. DNA of the CDR3: TGCGCCAGCCCCCAAGGGAGATCTAGCGTGGGGGGCTACGAGCAGTACTTC.

This clone was counted only a few times. This chain links TRBV10-3 with TRBJ1-5, with 8 positions matching TRBD1. J gave up 2 bases and V 8 bases, and 8 bases lay outside the gene matches. The CDR3 covers 15 residues. Germline CDR1 ENHRY, CDR2 SYGVKD. The CDR3 region is CAIGKTGEGNQPQHF. The CDR3 DNA sequence: TGTGCCATCGGAAAGACAGGGGAAGGCAATCAGCCCCAGCATTTT.

This clone has more than one count but fewer than ten. V gene TRBV18 combines with J gene TRBJ2-7; TRBD1 matches at 7 bases. Germline assignment: CDR1 KGHSH and CDR2 LQKENI. With 5 bases clipped from V and 6 bases from J, the junction kept 4 bases outside the gene matches. This CDR3 contains 12 residues. The CDR3 sequence: CASSSYRGEQYF. As DNA, the CDR3 is TGTGCCAGCTCATCCTACAGGGGCGAGCAGTACTTC.

The chain carries TRBV5-1 and TRBJ2-1; D is possibly TRBD2 (5 bases). V lost 5 bases to trimming and J lost 3 bases, with 15 bases between them. The CDR3 totals 15 residues. Germline values: CDR1 SGHRS, CDR2 YFSETQ. The DNA of the CDR3 is TGCGCCAGCAGTCCCAGCGGCCTAAACTACAATGAGCAGTTCTTC. This translates into CASSPSGLNYNEQFF.

V gene TRBV2 combines with J gene TRBJ1-1; perhaps TRBD1 as D (6 bases). V lost 1 base to trimming and J lost 10 bases, with 10 bases between them. The CDR3 is 12 amino acids. Germline lookup yields CDR1 SNHLY and CDR2 FYNNEI. CDR3 amino acids: CASSEVTGRAFF. DNA for the CDR3: TGTGCCAGCAGTGAAGTGACAGGCCGAGCTTTCTTT.

This chain links TRBV7-3 with TRBJ2-1; 11 nucleotides match TRBD2. CDR3 length: 15 residues. V gave up 5 bases and J gave up 5 bases; unmatched junction bases: 5. Germline assignment: CDR1 SGHTA and CDR2 FQGTGA. The CDR3 loop reads CASSLLAGGHNEQFF. The CDR3 DNA is TGTGCCAGCAGCCTTCTAGCGGGAGGCCACAATGAGCAGTTCTTC. The complete variable domain, with remaining parts taken from reference TRBV7-3 and TRBJ2-1, reads GAGVSQTPSNKVTEKGKYVELRCDPISGHTALYWYRQSLGQGPEFLIYFQGTGAADDSGLPNDRFFAVRPEGSVSTLKIQRTERGDSAVYLCASSLLAGGHNEQFFGPGTRLTVL.